The following is a TCR beta chain sequence with its context. This receptor's antigen is unknown. No base-level quality is on record; no much larger clone is a single base apart. This entry comes from a study of T cell responses to AZD1222 COVID-19 vaccine (TCRdb year 2021). Looking at the study overall: AZD1222 recipients with second doses at about 4 weeks or about 12 weeks were pooled, because spike-specific TCR depth and breadth did not differ between schedules. TCR sequencing was performed for about 250 trial participants, of whom some 200 were given two doses of AZD1222 and about 25 were given two doses of MenACWY control vaccine. Enrollment into the trials was organized by age into subgroups of 18-55, 56-69 and 70-plus years, and those subgroups contained 148, 28 and 57 TCR-sequenced participants, respectively.

What this sample's time point label stands for: baseline before first vaccination. Vaccinee samples were obtained from the UK trials COV001 and COV002, which included a single-blind randomized controlled phase 2/3 trial of AZD1222 (ChAdOx1 nCoV-19) in healthy adults. For TCRbeta chain sequencing, PBMC samples were collected from trial participants at day 0 and at day 28 after the second dose. General study outcomes and caveats: Conclusions about previously exposed vaccinees are limited, since just five or six AZD1222 recipients were seropositive for SARS-CoV-2 at baseline. After two AZD1222 doses, both the breadth and the depth of spike-specific TCRs were significantly higher than at day 0 and than in MenACWY recipients. Because no samples from the day 14 peak response were available, repertoires could be characterized only after the peak T cell response. Participants were mostly white British, with more females than males. The authors suggested clonal diversity may have been underestimated. The 56-69-year group was small, and its depth increase did not reach significance, likely because of low power. Reportedly, almost half of the unique spike-specific TCRs recognized epitopes lying outside the regions that are mutated in the B.1.351 and B.1.1.7 variants. CD4 TCRs associated with the vaccine covered the entire spike protein, and the dominant responses were in regions 160-218 and 743-854.

CDR1 and CDR2, looked up from the germline V gene, are SGHRS and YFSETQ. The CDR3 holds 13 amino acids from the cysteine to the phenylalanine. Only CDR3 DNA is held: 39 bases, read in frame from base 1. Germline trimming: 4 bases from V, 2 bases from J; junction bases outside gene matches: 1. The CDR3 regions of human TCRbeta chains were analyzed by immunosequencing. The paper's data handling went like this. Repertoire TCRs were matched against a reference library of SARS-CoV-2-specific TCRs generated with the MIRA antigen-specificity platform. Breadth was defined as the fraction of unique TCRs that were SARS-CoV-2-associated. Depth was defined as the fraction of total T cells that were SARS-CoV-2-associated. Using the MIRA data, each spike-specific TCR was mapped to the spike region that the TCR reacts to and placed in a CD4 or CD8 class. Log10-transformed breadth and depth values were compared by one-way ANOVA with Sidak's multiple comparisons tests. TCRdb's version of the immuneACCESS table is confined to in-frame rearrangements and falls short of the full clone set. An unresolved V gene accounts for under half of the shortfall where checked; the remainder is of unknown origin. The V and J calls and clone size are taken from that table; D and trimming were inferred from the DNA. Within this sample are fewer than 150,000 clones, with just over 90% of them counted one time only. The ten largest make up around 5.1% of the sample.

This TCR was recovered from an adult in good health. The specimen comprised peripheral blood, sampled on day 0 of AZD1222 vaccination. The chain couples TRBV5-1 to TRBJ2-7; the junction holds 9 bases that match TRBD2. At the DNA level, the sequence is TGCGCCAGCAGCCCTAGCGGGACCTACGAGCAGTACTTC. This translates into CASSPSGTYEQYF.